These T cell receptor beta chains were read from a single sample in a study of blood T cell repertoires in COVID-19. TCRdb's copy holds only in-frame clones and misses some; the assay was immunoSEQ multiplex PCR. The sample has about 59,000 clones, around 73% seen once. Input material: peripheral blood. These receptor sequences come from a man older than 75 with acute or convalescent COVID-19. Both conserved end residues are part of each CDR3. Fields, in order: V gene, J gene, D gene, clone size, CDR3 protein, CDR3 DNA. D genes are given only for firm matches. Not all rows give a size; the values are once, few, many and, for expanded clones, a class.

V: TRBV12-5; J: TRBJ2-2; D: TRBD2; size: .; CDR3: CASLMSRGRTGELFF; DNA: TGTGCTAGTTTAATGTCGCGGGGGAGGACCGGGGAGCTGTTTTTT
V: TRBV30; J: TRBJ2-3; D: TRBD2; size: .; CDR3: CAWRSGSGADTQYF; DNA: TGTGCCTGGAGGTCCGGGAGCGGGGCAGATACGCAGTATTTT
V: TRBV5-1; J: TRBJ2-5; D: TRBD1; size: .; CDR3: CASSLLRDSKGQETQYF; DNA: TGCGCCAGCAGCTTGCTCCGGGACAGTAAGGGACAAGAGACCCAGTACTTC
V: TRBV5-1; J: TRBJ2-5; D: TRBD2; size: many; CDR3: CASSPGRIAGGQETQYF; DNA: TGCGCCAGCAGCCCAGGGCGGATAGCGGGGGGGCAAGAGACCCAGTACTTC
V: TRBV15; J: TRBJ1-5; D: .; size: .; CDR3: CATSSVTSRGDGNQPQHF; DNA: TGTGCCACCAGCAGTGTCACGAGTCGGGGGGACGGCAATCAGCCCCAGCATTTT
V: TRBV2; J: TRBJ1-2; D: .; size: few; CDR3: CATQVVVNYGYTF; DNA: TGTGCCACCCAAGTCGTAGTTAACTATGGCTACACCTTC
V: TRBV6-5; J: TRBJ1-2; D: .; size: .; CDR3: CASSYSGGANYGYTF; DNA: TGTGCCAGCAGTTACTCGGGGGGAGCTAACTATGGCTACACCTTC
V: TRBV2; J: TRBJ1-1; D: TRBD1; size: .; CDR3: CASSGLPGGLNTEAFF; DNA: TGTGCCAGCAGTGGTTTACCAGGGGGCCTGAACACTGAAGCTTTCTTT
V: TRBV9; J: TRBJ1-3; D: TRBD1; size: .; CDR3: CASSVGTGSGNTIYF; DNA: TGTGCCAGCAGCGTCGGGACAGGCTCTGGAAACACCATATATTTT
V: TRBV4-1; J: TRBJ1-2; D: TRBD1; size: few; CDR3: CASSQTTGGGYGYTF; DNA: TGCGCCAGCAGCCAGACGACAGGGGGCGGCTATGGCTACACCTTC
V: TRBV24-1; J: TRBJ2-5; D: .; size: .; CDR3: CATSDPRTGLETQYF; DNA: TGTGCCACCAGTGATCCGCGGACTGGATTGGAGACCCAGTACTTC
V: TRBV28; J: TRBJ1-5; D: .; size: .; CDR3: CASSPSQGPQPQHF; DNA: TGTGCCAGCAGTCCATCCCAGGGGCCTCAGCCCCAGCATTTT
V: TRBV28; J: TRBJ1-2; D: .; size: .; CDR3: CASSSGGEGNYGYTF; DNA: TGTGCCAGCAGTTCTGGGGGGGAGGGTAACTATGGCTACACCTTC
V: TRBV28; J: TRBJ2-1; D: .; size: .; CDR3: CASSQRGSSYNEQFF; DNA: TGTGCCAGCAGTCAAAGGGGCAGCTCCTACAATGAGCAGTTCTTC
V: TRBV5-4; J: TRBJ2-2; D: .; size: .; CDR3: CASSLANTGELFF; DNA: TGTGCCAGCAGCCTAGCGAACACCGGGGAGCTGTTTTTT
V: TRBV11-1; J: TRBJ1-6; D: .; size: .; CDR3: CASSFVQGGNSPLHF; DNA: TGTGCCAGCAGCTTCGTCCAGGGAGGTAATTCACCCCTCCACTTT
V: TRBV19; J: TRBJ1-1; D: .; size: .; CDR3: CASRRGTWVDTEAFF; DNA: TGTGCCAGTAGGCGCGGGACGTGGGTAGACACTGAAGCTTTCTTT
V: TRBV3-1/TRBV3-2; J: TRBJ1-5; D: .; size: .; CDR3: CASSQSGGSNQPQHF; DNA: TGTGCCAGCAGCCAATCCGGCGGCTCCAATCAGCCCCAGCATTTT
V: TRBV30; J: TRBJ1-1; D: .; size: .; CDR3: CAWKPLPNTEAFF; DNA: TGTGCCTGGAAGCCGCTCCCGAACACTGAAGCTTTCTTT
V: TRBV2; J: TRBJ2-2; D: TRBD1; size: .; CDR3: CASSNTGAGELFF; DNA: TGTGCCAGCAGTAATACAGGGGCCGGGGAGCTGTTTTTT
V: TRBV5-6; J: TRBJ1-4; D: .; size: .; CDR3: CASSLEQGGIATNEKLFF; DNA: TGTGCCAGCAGCTTGGAACAGGGTGGGATTGCAACTAATGAAAAACTGTTTTTT
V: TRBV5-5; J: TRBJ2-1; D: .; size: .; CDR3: CASSLGAGKNEQFF; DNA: TGTGCCAGCAGCTTGGGCGCGGGGAAAAATGAGCAGTTCTTC
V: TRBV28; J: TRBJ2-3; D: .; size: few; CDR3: CASSLTGADTQYF; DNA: TGTGCCAGCAGTTTAACCGGGGCAGATACGCAGTATTTT
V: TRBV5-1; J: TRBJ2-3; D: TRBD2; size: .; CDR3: CASSFGTSGTSTDTQYF; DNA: TGCGCCAGCAGCTTTGGGACTAGCGGGACGAGCACAGATACGCAGTATTTT